The 8 T cell receptor beta chains below were found in one sample sequenced in a study of tumor-infiltrating lymphocytes in primary liver carcinoma. From 500 ng of total RNA, TCR beta-specific cDNA was reverse-transcribed using a constant-region primer. Slightly modified ARM-PCR served as the procedure for the TCR beta libraries. These libraries came from three rounds of nested multiplex PCR. For roughly 10 cycles apiece, the opening two PCR rounds ran with TRBV1-TRBV30 forward primers and a C-beta reverse primer. MiXCR, run by TCRdb on the multiplex PCR reads, gives a single entry per CDR3 protein. The sample has about 300,000 distinct CDR3 sequences, over 55% seen once. Unsorted whole blood served as the source of blood RNA, and germline DNA was extracted as well. The sequenced sample consisted of peripheral blood. The receptors stem from a middle-aged man with primary liver carcinoma and hepatitis B virus infection.

This sequence joins TRBV30 and TRBJ2-5; the match to TRBD2 covers 7 bases. CDR3 size: 13 residues. The V and J ends lost 0 bases and 5 bases, in that order; junction bases with no gene match: 3. Per germline, CDR1 GTSNPN and CDR2 SVGIG (reference sequence). CDR3 protein: CAWSVFGRETQYF. For the CDR3, the DNA is TGTGCCTGGAGTGTCTTCGGGAGGGAGACCCAGTACTTC.

Comments on this clonotype: The conserved final phenylalanine or tryptophan is absent from the CDR3, which likely points to a read error. The chain carries TRBV11-2 and TRBJ2-3; D remains unclear. Trimming removed 3 bases from V and 2 bases from J, with 9 bases in between. The germline V gene has CDR1 SGHAT and CDR2 FQNNGV. The length of the CDR3 is 14 residues. The CDR3, as DNA: TGTGCCAGCAGCTTGTCGACCGACACAGATACGCAGTATTAT. Its translation: CASSLSTDTDTQYY.

Points on this clonotype: An end of the junction differs from the germline gene, which may be a read error. The chain joins TRBV6-2 or TRBV6-3 to TRBJ2-3; 10 nucleotides match TRBD2. The germline gives CDR1 MNHEY, CDR2 SVGEGT. The CDR3 loop spans 16 amino acids. CDR3 nucleotide sequence: TGTGCCAGCGGTTATCGGACTAGCGGCAGCACATATACGCAGTATTTT. This encodes CASGYRTSGSTYTQYF.

This clonotype was recorded many times. This sequence joins TRBV4-1 and TRBJ1-1; D call uncertain. Germline V CDR1 and CDR2: MGHRA, YSYEKL. V lost 0 bases to trimming and J lost 2 bases, with 7 bases between them. The CDR3 spans 14 residues. CDR3 coding DNA: TGCGCCAGCAGCCAAGAAGGCTCCAACACTGAAGCTTTCTTT. This translates into CASSQEGSNTEAFF.

This clonotype came up a few times. The genes are TRBV30 and TRBJ2-7; D remains ambiguous. The CDR3 length is 13 residues. V was trimmed by 5 bases and J by 3 bases, leaving 14 bases between them. Germline CDR1 reads GTSNPN; CDR2 reads SVGIG (reference sequence). The CDR3 nucleotides read TGTGCCTGGGACCTTGGGCAGAACTACGAGCAGTACTTC. Amino acids: CAWDLGQNYEQYF.

Points on this clonotype: A much bigger clone sits one base away, suggesting this may be a read error. The V call is TRBV29-1, the J call TRBJ1-1; D may be TRBD1 (6 bases). There are 13 residues in the CDR3. Between the trimmed V and J ends, which lost 5 bases and 2 bases, there was a span of 12 bases. Germline CDR1 SQVTM, CDR2 ANQGSEA. The CDR3 loop reads CSVRTDSNTEAFF. CDR3 in DNA: TGCAGCGTTCGGACAGACTCCAACACTGAAGCTTTCTTT.

As for this clonotype: With a much larger clone just one base away, this may be a read error. The V and J genes are TRBV5-5 and TRBJ1-5, with D possibly being TRBD1 (6 bases). The CDR3 runs to 16 residues. CDR1 SGHKS and CDR2 YYEKEE come from the germline V gene (reference sequence). This CDR3 is CASSLSGHRDNRPQHF. DNA for the CDR3: TGTGCCAGCAGCTTGTCGGGACACAGGGACAATCGGCCCCAGCATTTT.

As for this clonotype: A read error may account for a junction end that differs from germline. V is TRBV6-2 or TRBV6-3 and J is TRBJ1-2, with a possible D match to TRBD1 (5 bases). Looked up from germline, CDR1 is MNHEY and CDR2 is SVGEGT. The CDR3 has 11 residues. The CDR3 bases are TGTGCCAACAGTAACCAGGGCGACTACATCTTC. Its translation: CANSNQGDYIF.